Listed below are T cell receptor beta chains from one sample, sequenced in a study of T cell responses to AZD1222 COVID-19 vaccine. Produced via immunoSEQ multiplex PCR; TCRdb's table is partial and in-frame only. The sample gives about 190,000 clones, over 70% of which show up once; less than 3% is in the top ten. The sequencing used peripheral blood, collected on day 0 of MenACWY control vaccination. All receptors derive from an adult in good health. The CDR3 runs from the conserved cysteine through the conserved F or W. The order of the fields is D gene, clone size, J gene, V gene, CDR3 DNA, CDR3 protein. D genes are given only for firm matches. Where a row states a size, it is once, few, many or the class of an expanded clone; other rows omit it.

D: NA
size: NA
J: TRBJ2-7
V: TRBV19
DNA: TGTGCCAGTAGTAACTCGGACGGGTCGCACGAGCAGTACTTC
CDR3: CASSNSDGSHEQYF

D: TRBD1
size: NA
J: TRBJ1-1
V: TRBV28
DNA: TGTGCCAGCAGCTCGGGACAGGGTAAAAACACTGAAGCTTTCTTT
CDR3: CASSSGQGKNTEAFF

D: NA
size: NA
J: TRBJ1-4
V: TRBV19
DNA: TGTGCCAGTAGTATCTACGGGGGCCCAACTAATGAAAAACTGTTTTTT
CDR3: CASSIYGGPTNEKLFF

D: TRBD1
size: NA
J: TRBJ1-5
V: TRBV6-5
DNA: TGTGCCAGCAGACAGGGGGCCCGACAGCCCCAGCATTTT
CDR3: CASRQGARQPQHF

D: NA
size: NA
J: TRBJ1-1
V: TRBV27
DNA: TGTGCCAGCAGTCTCCCCTCCGGGACACTAATGAACACTGAAGCTTTCTTT
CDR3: CASSLPSGTLMNTEAFF

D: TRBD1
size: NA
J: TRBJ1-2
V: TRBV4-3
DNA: TGCGCCAGCAGCCAAGATAGCGGGACAGTGAATGGCTACACCTTC
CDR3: CASSQDSGTVNGYTF

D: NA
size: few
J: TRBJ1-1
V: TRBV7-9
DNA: TGTGCCAGCAGCGGCCGGGACACTGAAGCTTTCTTT
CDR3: CASSGRDTEAFF

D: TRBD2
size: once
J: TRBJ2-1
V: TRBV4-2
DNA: TGTGCCAGCAGCCAAGAGGCCACTAGCGGGGCTTGGAATGAGCAGTTCTTC
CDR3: CASSQEATSGAWNEQFF

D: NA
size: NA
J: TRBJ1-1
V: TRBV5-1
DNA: TGCGCCAGCAGCTTGGAGGGAACAGGGCTGGTGAACACTGAAGCTTTCTTT
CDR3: CASSLEGTGLVNTEAFF

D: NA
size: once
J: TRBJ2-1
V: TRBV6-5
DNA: TGTGCCAGCATCCCCCCTGGCGGCTACAATGAGCAGTTCTTC
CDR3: CASIPPGGYNEQFF

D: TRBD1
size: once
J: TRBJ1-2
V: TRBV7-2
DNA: TGTGCCAGCAGCTTAGAGACAGGGGTCGACTATGGCTACACCTTC
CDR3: CASSLETGVDYGYTF

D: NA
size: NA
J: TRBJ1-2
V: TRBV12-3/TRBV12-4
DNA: TGTGCCACCGGCGGGGGGCATGGCTACACCTTC
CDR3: CATGGGHGYTF

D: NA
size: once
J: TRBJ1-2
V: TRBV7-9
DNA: TGTGCCAGCAGCTTGGGATACAGAGATATGAACTATGGCTACACCTTC
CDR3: CASSLGYRDMNYGYTF

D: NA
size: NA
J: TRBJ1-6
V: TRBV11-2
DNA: TGTGCCAGCAGCTCTCAGGGGCCCTATAATTCACCCCTCCACTTT
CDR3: CASSSQGPYNSPLHF

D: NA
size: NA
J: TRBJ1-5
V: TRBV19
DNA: TGTGCCAGTAGCCTCGGCGGGGGGGCGGTTCAGCCCCAGCATTTT
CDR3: CASSLGGGAVQPQHF

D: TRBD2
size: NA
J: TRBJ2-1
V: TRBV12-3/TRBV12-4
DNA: TGTGCCAGCAGTATTATGGGGGGGAGGGAGCAGTTCTTC
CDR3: CASSIMGGREQFF

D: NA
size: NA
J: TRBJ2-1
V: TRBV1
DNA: TGCACCAGCAGCCAAGAATCTGGGGGGCGCGGGAATGAGCAGTTCTTC
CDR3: CTSSQESGGRGNEQFF

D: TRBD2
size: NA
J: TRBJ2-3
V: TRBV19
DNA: TGTGCCAGTAGTCGTGGGACTAGCGGGCCTGGCACAGATACGCAGTATTTT
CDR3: CASSRGTSGPGTDTQYF

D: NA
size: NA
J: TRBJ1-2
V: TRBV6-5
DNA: TGTGCCACCTACGACTTGAACTATGGCTACACCTTC
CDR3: CATYDLNYGYTF

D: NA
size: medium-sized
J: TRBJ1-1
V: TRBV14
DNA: TGTGCCAGCAGCCCGGGAGGGGCACTAGGTACTGAAGCTTTCTTT
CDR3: CASSPGGALGTEAFF

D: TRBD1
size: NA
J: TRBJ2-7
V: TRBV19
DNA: TGTGCCAGTAGTCCTAACAGGGGATTCTACGAGCAGTACTTC
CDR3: CASSPNRGFYEQYF

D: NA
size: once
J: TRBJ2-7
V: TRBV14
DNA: TGTGCCAGCAGCCGGCAGACAGGTTACGAGCAGTACTTC
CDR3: CASSRQTGYEQYF

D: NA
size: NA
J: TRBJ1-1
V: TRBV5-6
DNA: TGTGCCAGCAGCTTGCGGGGTATAGGGATGAACACTGAAGCTTTCTTT
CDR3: CASSLRGIGMNTEAFF

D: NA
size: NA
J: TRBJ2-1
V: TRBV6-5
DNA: TGTGCCAGCAGTCCCGGGGCGAACCTCAATGAGCAGTTCTTC
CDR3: CASSPGANLNEQFF

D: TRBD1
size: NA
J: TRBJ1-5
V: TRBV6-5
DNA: TGTGCCAGCAGCACAGGGGGTTCGAGCAATCAGCCCCAGCATTTT
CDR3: CASSTGGSSNQPQHF

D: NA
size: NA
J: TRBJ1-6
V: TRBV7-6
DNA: TGTGCCAGCAGCACAAACTATAATTCACCCCTCCACTTT
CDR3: CASSTNYNSPLHF

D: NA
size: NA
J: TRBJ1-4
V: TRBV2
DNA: TGTGCCAGCAGTCCCGGGAATAATGAAAAACTGTTTTTT
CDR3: CASSPGNNEKLFF